This TCR beta chain was identified in a study of T cell repertoires in ileal Crohn's disease. Study-level background: Biopsies of the neoterminal ileum at postoperative colonoscopy form M6 samples.

Whole-study results and caveats: Compared with non-smokers, active smokers at surgery showed more clonal expansions. The median delay to postoperative endoscopy was 6.9 months.

The CDR3 covers 15 residues. V was shortened by 5 bases and J by 6 bases, with 21 bases between the two germline ends. Per germline, CDR1 SGDLS and CDR2 YYNGEE. Time point: neoterminal ileum biopsy at postoperative endoscopy, about 6 months after surgery. Included were adult ileal or ileocolonic Crohn's patients indicated for ileocolonic resection. Measured with immunoSEQ multiplex PCR; TCRdb has only the in-frame clones, and not every one. The data show under 15,000 clones, roughly 80% seen once. About this clone: Its target is unknown.

The genes are TRBV9 and TRBJ2-7; D is perhaps TRBD2 (5 bases). The sequence derives from an adult with Crohn's disease. Sequenced material: ileal tissue. The DNA of the CDR3 is TGTGCCAGCAGTGTTGAGGGCGGACTGATCTCCGAGCAGTACTTC. Its translation is CASSVEGGLISEQYF.